These 24 T cell receptor beta chains were sequenced from one sample in a study of T cell clonality in common variable immunodeficiency. Measured with immunoSEQ multiplex PCR; TCRdb has only the in-frame clones, and not every one. This sample has about 47,000 clones, each found more than once. The sequencing input was peripheral blood mononuclear cells. The receptors here all came from a person between 18 and 69 years old in good health.

This clone has a count of ten or more. The CDR3 extends 3 residues past the end of the read, so its final part is completed from the germline J gene. The gene calls are TRBV18 and TRBJ1-1; 8 nucleotides match TRBD1. The germline V gene encodes CDR1 KGHSH and CDR2 LQKENI. V lost 4 bases to trimming and J lost 4 bases; unmatched junction nucleotides: 8. The length of the CDR3 is 15 residues. The CDR3: CASSLNTGTGTEAFF. The sequenced CDR3 bases are TGTGCCAGCTCACTTAACACAGGGACAGGCACTGAA.

This clone was observed many times. The read terminates 3 residues before the CDR3 end, so the remaining end is supplied by the germline J gene. V usage is TRBV7-2 and J usage is TRBJ2-1, with TRBD2 identical over 7 bases. Germline CDR1 reads SGHTA; CDR2 reads FQGNSA. The trim removed 5 bases at V and 2 bases at J, leaving 6 bases unmatched. There are 15 residues in the CDR3. This CDR3 is CASSLSSGPYNEQFF. CDR3 bases read: TGTGCCAGCAGCCTCTCTAGCGGACCCTACAATGAG. Full variable domain (remainder filled in from reference TRBV7-2 and TRBJ2-1): GAGVSQSPSNKVTEKGKDVELRCDPISGHTALYWYRQSLGQGLEFLIYFQGNSAPDKSGLPSDRFSAERTGGSVSTLTIQRTQQEDSAVYLCASSLSSGPYNEQFFGPGTRLTVL.

This clone was picked up many times. The read is 3 residues too short to cover the CDR3 end, so that end is filled in from the germline J gene. This chain joins TRBV12-3 or TRBV12-4 and TRBJ1-6; maybe TRBD1 (5 bases). The V end lost 7 bases, the J end lost 9 bases, and 16 bases lay between the germline ends. The CDR3 runs to 14 residues. Incomplete CDR3 DNA: TGTGCCAGCACTCCGACAGAGACCGCTTCACCC. Protein product: CASTPTETASP. The full CDR3 is CASTPTETASPLHF.

A few counts support this clone. The read halts 3 residues ahead of the CDR3 end, with the missing end drawn from the germline J gene. The V gene is TRBV11-1, the J gene TRBJ2-7, with a weak D call TRBD1 (6 bases). From germline, CDR1 is SGHAT and CDR2 FQDESV (reference sequence). V dropped 4 bases and J dropped 6 bases, with 19 bases sitting between them. The CDR3 has 15 amino acids. The sequenced CDR3 bases are TGTGCCAGCAGCTCCTCCACAGGGCTCAGGGGCGAG. Amino acids: CASSSSTGLRGE. The full-length CDR3 reads as CASSSSTGLRGEQYF.

This clone was detected ten times or more. The CDR3 extends 3 residues past the end of the read, so its final part is completed from the germline J gene. The V gene is TRBV2, the J gene TRBJ1-2; 9 bases are shared with TRBD1. This CDR3 is 14 amino acids long. Germline-derived CDR1 and CDR2 are SNHLY and FYNNEI. CDR3 bases read: TGTGCCAGCAATTTGGACAGGGGTGGGAGAGGC. This codes for CASNLDRGGRG. The CDR3, in full, reads CASNLDRGGRGYTF.

This clone was counted at least ten times. The missing CDR3 end, 3 residues past where the read stops, is filled in from the germline J gene. The chain combines TRBV18 with TRBJ2-7, with TRBD2 identical over 8 bases. Germline V gene sequence: CDR1 KGHSH, CDR2 LQKENI. Trimming took 0 bases from V and 6 from J; bases not matched to a gene: 7. This CDR3 is 15 amino acids long. The part of the CDR3 DNA that was read is TGTGCCAGCTCACCACCGGGACTAGGGGCGGTCGAG. Amino acids: CASSPPGLGAVE. The CDR3 reads in full as CASSPPGLGAVEQYF.

This clone was recorded many times. One end of the junction varies from germline; a read error may be responsible. The CDR3 is cut off 3 residues early in the read; its end comes from the germline J gene. The rearrangement links TRBV7-7 to TRBJ2-2, with 7 bases matching TRBD1. In germline, CDR1 is SSHAT, CDR2 FNYEAQ (reference sequence). The CDR3 sequence is 17 residues long. The CDR3 sequence is CASTQTAGTDITGELFF. Incomplete CDR3 DNA: TGTGCTAGCACCCAGACCGCCGGGACAGACATTACCGGGGAG.

Ten or more counts support this clone. The read finishes 3 residues shy of the CDR3 end, and the germline J gene is used to complete it. The V call is TRBV19, the J call TRBJ2-7; 8 bases agree with TRBD2. The CDR3 is made up of 13 amino acids. Germline V gives CDR1 LNHDA, CDR2 SQIVND (reference sequence). V was clipped by 6 bases and J by 4 bases; unmatched bases: 5. Partial CDR3 DNA: TGTGCCAGTAGCTACGGGACTAGTTACGAG. The encoded protein is CASSYGTSYE. The entire CDR3 protein is CASSYGTSYEQYF.

There are many counts of this clone. The read terminates 3 residues ahead of where the CDR3 ends, so the germline J gene completes it. The gene calls are TRBV19 and TRBJ2-1; 7 positions match TRBD1. The CDR3 loop spans 14 amino acids. Trimming took 5 bases from V and 6 from J; bases not matched to a gene: 7. CDR1 is LNHDA, CDR2 SQIVND, per germline (reference sequence). CDR3 sequence reads: CASSLRTGPNEQFF. The sequenced CDR3 bases are TGTGCCAGTAGTTTACGGACAGGACCCAATGAG.

The CDR3 loop reads CASSFPGILYGYTF. The CDR3 bases that were read are TGTGCCAGCAGCTTCCCGGGGATCCTCTATGGC. The genes are TRBV7-2 and TRBJ1-2, with no clear D. Coverage ceases 3 residues before the CDR3 finishes, and the germline J gene fills in the end. Germline-derived CDR1 and CDR2 are SGHTA and FQGNSA. Trimming stripped 3 bases from V and 4 bases from J, with 12 bases between. This CDR3 comprises 14 residues.

Note on this clone: The CDR3 goes on 3 residues after the read ends, and that part is filled in from the germline J gene. The rearrangement joins TRBV7-9 to TRBJ2-7; possibly TRBD1 for D (5 bases). Trimming shortened V by 5 bases and J by 6 bases, and 20 bases separated the two germline ends. Germline values: CDR1 SEHNR, CDR2 FQNEAQ (reference sequence). The CDR3 runs 15 residues. The CDR3 loop is CASSLGWGPSGEQYF. CDR3 DNA, as far as it was read: TGTGCCAGCAGCCTGGGCTGGGGCCCCTCTGGCGAG.

This clone has ten or more counts. The CDR3 sequence is CAWSAGTGIQDTQYF. CDR3 DNA, as far as it was read: TGTGCCTGGAGCGCCGGGACAGGGATTCAAGATACG. V gene TRBV30 combines with J gene TRBJ2-3; 9 bases agree with TRBD1. The read halts 3 residues ahead of the CDR3 end, with the missing end drawn from the germline J gene. The CDR3 length is 15 residues. Germline V lookup: CDR1 GTSNPN, CDR2 SVGIG (reference sequence). J gave up 5 bases and V 3 bases, and 9 bases lay outside the gene matches.

Only a few counts were recorded for this clone. The read terminates 3 residues before the CDR3 end, so the remaining end is supplied by the germline J gene. The rearrangement joins TRBV18 to TRBJ1-3; 8 bases line up with TRBD1. V shed 2 bases and J 5 bases; nucleotides not matched to a gene: 5. Germline assignment: CDR1 KGHSH and CDR2 LQKENI. The CDR3 length is 15 residues. The CDR3 bases that were read are TGTGCCAGCTCACCAGCAGGGGGCGTCAGAAACACC. Protein product: CASSPAGGVRNT. The complete CDR3 sequence is CASSPAGGVRNTIYF.

In its sample, this clone was seen many times. The read ends 3 residues shy of where the CDR3 ends; the end is completed using the germline J gene. The rearrangement joins TRBV15 to TRBJ2-5; weak D call: TRBD2 (6 bases). Germline assignment: CDR1 LNHNV and CDR2 YYDKDF (reference sequence). The CDR3 totals 14 residues. V was trimmed by 5 bases and J by 6 bases, leaving 16 bases between them. The CDR3 loop is CATSQGGVEKTQYF. The part of the CDR3 DNA that was read is TGTGCCACCAGCCAGGGCGGGGTAGAAAAGACC.

This clone was found many times. The read terminates 3 residues ahead of where the CDR3 ends, so the germline J gene completes it. The chain links TRBV19 to TRBJ2-2; 7 bases are a match to TRBD2. The CDR3 sequence is 16 residues long. Trimming cost V 4 bases and J 8 bases; bases outside gene matches: 13. Germline CDR1 is LNHDA and CDR2 is SQIVND (reference sequence). CDR3 sequence reads: CASSTSRGNKEGELFF. The CDR3 DNA, read in part, is TGTGCCAGTAGTACGTCGCGGGGGAATAAAGAAGGGGAG.

In this sample, this clone turned up a few times. The DNA ends 3 residues before the CDR3 does, and the rest of the CDR3 is filled in from the germline J gene. This chain connects TRBV5-6 to TRBJ1-4; 8 bases align to TRBD1. CDR3 length: 15 residues. The germline V gene has CDR1 SGHDT and CDR2 YYEEEE. V trimming: 4 bases; J trimming: 10 bases; junction bases outside the gene matches: 12. CDR3 region: CASSDNRDRLGKLFF. The CDR3 bases that were read are TGTGCCAGCAGCGATAACCGGGACAGGCTGGGAAAA.

As regards this clone: With the read ending 3 residues before the CDR3 end, the germline J gene is used to fill in that end. The rearrangement joins TRBV27 to TRBJ2-5; tentatively, D is TRBD1 (5 bases). Germline values: CDR1 MNHEY, CDR2 SMNVEV (reference sequence). There are 14 residues in the CDR3. Deletions cut 5 bases from V and 3 bases from J, with 13 bases between. The DNA read from the CDR3 is TGTGCCAGCAGTAGTTGGGGCCAGGAAGAGACC. Its protein is CASSSWGQEET. The whole CDR3 is CASSSWGQEETQYF.

This clone came up many times. The read ends 3 residues before the CDR3 terminus; that terminus is restored from the germline J gene. The gene calls are TRBV7-9 and TRBJ1-4; no firm D call. Germline CDR1 reads SEHNR; CDR2 reads FQNEAQ (reference sequence). The CDR3 totals 14 residues. Trimming pared 3 bases from V and 4 bases from J, leaving 9 bases between. CDR3 protein: CASSFGGDNEKLFF. The part of the CDR3 DNA that was read is TGTGCCAGCAGCTTCGGCGGGGATAATGAAAAA.

This clone was seen repeatedly, ten times or more. The read ends 3 residues before the CDR3 terminus; that terminus is restored from the germline J gene. The chain employs TRBV5-1 and TRBJ2-3; D may be TRBD1 (6 bases). CDR3 size: 14 residues. From germline, CDR1 is SGHRS and CDR2 YFSETQ. V lost 5 bases and J lost 2, with 12 bases in between. The CDR3 sequence is CASSGGSYTDTQYF. The sequenced part of the CDR3 DNA is TGCGCCAGCAGTGGGGGCTCCTACACAGATACG.

This clone occurred many times. CDR3 bases read: TGCGCCAGCAGCTTGACCCTACGGACAGACTCTGGGGCCAACGTC. This gives the protein CASSLTLRTDSGANV. The whole CDR3 sequence is CASSLTLRTDSGANVLTF. This chain connects TRBV5-1 to TRBJ2-6; a weak D match, TRBD1 (6 bases). Read sequence stops 3 residues before the CDR3 end, and the germline J gene provides the missing end. The CDR3 is 18 residues long. CDR1 SGHRS and CDR2 YFSETQ come from the germline V gene. V gave up 1 base and J gave up 0 bases, with 14 bases separating them. Drawing the rest from reference TRBV5-1 and TRBJ2-6, the complete variable domain is KAGVTQTPRYLIKTRGQQVTLSCSPISGHRSVSWYQQTPGQGLQFLFEYFSETQRNKGNFPGRFSGRQFSNSRSEMNVSTLELGDSALYLCASSLTLRTDSGANVLTFGAGSRLTVL.

This clone was seen a handful of times. CDR3 amino acids: CASSRGQEGQETQYF. CDR3 DNA (partial): TGTGCCAGCTCTCGGGGACAGGAAGGACAAGAGACG. V gene TRBV18 combines with J gene TRBJ2-3; 8 bases align to TRBD1. Coverage ceases 3 residues before the CDR3 finishes, and the germline J gene fills in the end. The CDR3 totals 15 residues. Germline CDR1 is KGHSH and CDR2 is LQKENI. The full variable domain, with the rest looked up from reference TRBV18 and TRBJ2-3, is NAGVMQNPRHLVRRRGQEARLRCSPMKGHSHVYWYRQLPEEGLKFMVYLQKENIIDESGMPKERFSAEFPKEGPSILRIQQVVRGDSAAYFCASSRGQEGQETQYFGPGTRLTVL.

This clone was observed at least ten times. Read coverage stops 3 residues before the CDR3 terminus; the germline J gene supplies the remainder. The V call is TRBV20-1, the J call TRBJ2-1; 11 bases are shared with TRBD2. Germline assignment: CDR1 DFQATT and CDR2 SNEGSKA (reference sequence). This CDR3 is 14 amino acids long. After removal of 3 bases from V and 4 bases from J, the junction contained 2 bases not matched to a gene. CDR3 sequence: CSARGLADYNEQFF. The covered CDR3 bases are TGCAGTGCTAGGGGACTAGCGGATTACAATGAG.

The table lists this clone with many counts. The missing CDR3 end, 3 residues past where the read stops, is filled in from the germline J gene. The genes are TRBV5-1 and TRBJ1-5; D not resolved. The CDR3 length is 12 residues. Germline-derived CDR1 and CDR2 are SGHRS and YFSETQ. The germline V and J ends were trimmed by 0 bases and 7 bases, with 5 bases remaining between them. The CDR3 region is CASSLEGQPQHF. The CDR3 DNA, read in part, is TGCGCCAGCAGCTTGGAGGGCCAGCCC.

This clone was counted at least ten times. Read coverage stops 3 residues before the CDR3 terminus; the germline J gene supplies the remainder. This chain links TRBV24-1 with TRBJ2-3, with 7 nucleotides matching TRBD2. Per the germline V gene, CDR1 is KGHDR and CDR2 is SFDVKD. This CDR3 has 17 residues. With 5 bases clipped from V and 0 bases from J, the junction kept 10 bases outside the gene matches. The sequenced part of the CDR3 DNA is TGTGCCACCAGTGGGGCAGGAGCGGGGCCTAGCACAGATACG. This sequence encodes CATSGAGAGPSTDT. The entire CDR3 protein is CATSGAGAGPSTDTQYF.